This T cell receptor (beta chain) derives from a study of T cell repertoires in cytomegalovirus infection. Study background: Selected CMV epitopes included recently identified HLA-C-restricted ones as well as well-studied HLA-B-restricted ones. Shared public TCR beta signatures pointed to both CMV infection and a matching HLA type.

Germline loops: CDR1 SSHAT, CDR2 FNYEAQ (reference sequence). The CDR3 extends over 13 amino acids. Study-wide results and limits: Summed public TCR beta family frequency identified CMV carriers bearing the relevant HLA. The ex vivo response was dominated by HLA-C-restricted CMV-specific TCR beta clonotypes.

About this clonotype itself: Its antigen is unknown. At one boundary the junction diverges from the germline segment, which might be a read error.

One entry per CDR3 protein results from TCRdb running MiXCR on the reads. The sample carries a few hundred thousand distinct CDR3 sequences, roughly a fifth recorded once. This material consisted of cultured PBMCs, taken from culture after CMV antigen stimulation. This chain connects TRBV7-7 to TRBJ2-6; D gene uncertain. The clonotype originates from a human donor in good health (CMV status not recorded). Some clones in this sample may be carry-over from other donors' samples. CDR3 residues: CASSPQEANVLTF. The CDR3, as DNA: TGTGCTAGCAGCCCACAAGAGGCCAACGTCCTGACTTTC. The whole variable domain, remainder taken from reference TRBV7-7 and TRBJ2-6, is GAGVSQSPRYKVTKRGQDVTLRCDPISSHATLYWYQQALGQGPEFLTYFNYEAQPDKSGLPSDRFSAERPEGSISTLTIQRTEQRDSAMYRCASSPQEANVLTFGAGSRLTVL.